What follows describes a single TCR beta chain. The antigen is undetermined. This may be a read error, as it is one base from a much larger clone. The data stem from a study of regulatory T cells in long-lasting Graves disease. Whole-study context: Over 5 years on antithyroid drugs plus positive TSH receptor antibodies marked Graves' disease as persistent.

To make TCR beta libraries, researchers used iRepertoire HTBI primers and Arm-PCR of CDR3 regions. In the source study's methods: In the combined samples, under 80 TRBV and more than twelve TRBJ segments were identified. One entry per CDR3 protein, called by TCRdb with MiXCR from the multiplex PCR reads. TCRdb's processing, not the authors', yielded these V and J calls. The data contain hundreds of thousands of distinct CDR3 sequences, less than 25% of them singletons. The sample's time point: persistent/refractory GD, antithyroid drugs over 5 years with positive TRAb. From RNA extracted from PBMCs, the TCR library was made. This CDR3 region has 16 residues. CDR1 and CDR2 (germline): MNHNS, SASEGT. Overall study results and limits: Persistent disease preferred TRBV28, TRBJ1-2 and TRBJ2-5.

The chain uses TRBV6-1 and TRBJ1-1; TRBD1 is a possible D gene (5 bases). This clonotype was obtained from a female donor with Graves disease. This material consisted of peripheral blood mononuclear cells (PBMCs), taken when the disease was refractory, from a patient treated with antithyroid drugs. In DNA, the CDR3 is TGTGCCAGCAGGAGTAGCTCACGTTGGGGCCCCACTGAAGTTTTCTTT. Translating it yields CASRSSSRWGPTEVFF.